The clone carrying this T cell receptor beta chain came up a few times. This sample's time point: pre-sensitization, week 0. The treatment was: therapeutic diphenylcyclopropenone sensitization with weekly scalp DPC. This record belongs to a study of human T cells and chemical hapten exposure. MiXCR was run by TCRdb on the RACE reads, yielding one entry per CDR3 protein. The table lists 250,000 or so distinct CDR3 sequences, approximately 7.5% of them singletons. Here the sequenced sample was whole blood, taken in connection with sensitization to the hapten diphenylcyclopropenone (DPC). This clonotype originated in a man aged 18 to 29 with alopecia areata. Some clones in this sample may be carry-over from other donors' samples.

This chain's CDR3 is CAGSDRDYQETQYF. CDR3 in DNA: TGTGCCGGCAGCGACCGGGACTACCAAGAGACCCAGTACTTC. This sequence joins TRBV21-1 and TRBJ2-5; no check of the table's D call, TRBD1, against the DNA was made. TRBV21-1 is a pseudogene locus. This CDR3 is built from 14 residues.